The 7 T cell receptor beta chains presented below share a single source sample, sequenced in a study of blood T cell repertoires in COVID-19 (TCRdb year 2020). Library preparation employed the immunoSEQ multiplex PCR assay. The clones in this table, taken by TCRdb from immuneACCESS, are in-frame only. Not every clone is retained; where verified, under half of the shortfall comes from an unresolved V gene, and the cause of the rest is unknown. The table for this sample lists about 280,000 clones; approximately 88% of them were counted only once. The ten largest clones take up roughly 2.2% of the sample. Sequencing was done on a sample of peripheral blood. The receptors shown here come from a man in his fifties or sixties with acute or convalescent COVID-19.

This sequence joins TRBV29-1 and TRBJ1-6; the match to TRBD1 covers 7 bases. V dropped 8 bases and J dropped 4; count of bases not matched to a gene: 5. Germline CDR1 is SQVTM and CDR2 is ANQGSEA. The CDR3 has 13 residues. In DNA form, the CDR3 reads TGCAGCTTTAGGGACAGTTATAATTCACCCCTCCACTTT. This translates into CSFRDSYNSPLHF.

The J gene is TRBJ2-7, the V gene TRBV28; D remains ambiguous. The germline CDR1 and CDR2 sequences are MDHEN and SYDVKM. The CDR3 consists of 13 residues. Trimming left V 6 bases short and J 2 bases short, with 11 bases between. CDR3 sequence reads: CASRATSPYEQYF. The CDR3, as DNA: TGTGCCAGCAGGGCGACAAGCCCCTACGAGCAGTACTTC.

This chain connects TRBV2 to TRBJ1-4; TRBD1 agrees at 7 bases. Losses at the gene ends were 6 bases for V and 8 bases for J; bases not matched to a gene: 12. This CDR3 region has 15 residues. In germline, CDR1 is SNHLY, CDR2 FYNNEI. The CDR3 spells CASSPDRFYGEKLFF. The DNA for the CDR3 is TGTGCCAGCAGCCCGGACAGGTTTTATGGGGAAAAACTGTTTTTT.

This sequence joins TRBV5-4 and TRBJ2-5, with D unresolved. Trimming cost V 0 bases and J 3 bases, with 9 bases left between them. There are 14 residues in the CDR3. Germline CDR1 reads SGHNT; CDR2 reads YYREEE (reference sequence). The CDR3 sequence: CASSLGPEEETQYF. CDR3 nucleotide sequence: TGTGCCAGCAGCTTGGGGCCAGAGGAAGAGACCCAGTACTTC.

This CDR3 reads CASRDKGTEAFF. The CDR3 bases are TGTGCCAGTAGGGACAAGGGCACTGAAGCTTTCTTT. The V gene is TRBV19, the J gene TRBJ1-1, with D maybe TRBD1 (5 bases). Per the germline V gene, CDR1 is LNHDA and CDR2 is SQIVND (reference sequence). The ends were cut back, 6 bases at V and 4 bases at J, with 9 bases in the middle. The CDR3 runs to 12 residues. The whole variable domain, remainder taken from reference TRBV19 and TRBJ1-1, is DGGITQSPKYLFRKEGQNVTLSCEQNLNHDAMYWYRQDPGQGLRLIYYSQIVNDFQKGDIAEGYSVSREKKESFPLTVTSAQKNPTAFYLCASRDKGTEAFFGQGTRLTVV.

This chain links TRBV3-1 (or the pseudogene TRBV3-2) with TRBJ2-3; no clear D. The length of the CDR3 is 16 residues. V was cut by 1 base and J by 4 bases, with 15 bases left in between. CDR1 and CDR2 from the germline V gene are LGHDT and YNNKEL (reference sequence). Written as DNA, the CDR3 is TGTGCCAGCAGCCAAGGTCCTCTCAGCCGGGCAGATACGCAGTATTTT. Translation: CASSQGPLSRADTQYF.

This chain connects TRBV6-1 to TRBJ2-1, with TRBD2 matching 10 bases. Trimming at V came to 3 bases and at J to 4 bases, leaving 6 bases not matched to a gene. Looked up from germline, CDR1 is MNHNS and CDR2 is SASEGT. CDR3 length: 16 amino acids. CDR3 in amino acids: CASSETLAGEYNEQFF. The CDR3 DNA reads TGTGCCAGCAGTGAGACCCTAGCGGGAGAATACAATGAGCAGTTCTTC.